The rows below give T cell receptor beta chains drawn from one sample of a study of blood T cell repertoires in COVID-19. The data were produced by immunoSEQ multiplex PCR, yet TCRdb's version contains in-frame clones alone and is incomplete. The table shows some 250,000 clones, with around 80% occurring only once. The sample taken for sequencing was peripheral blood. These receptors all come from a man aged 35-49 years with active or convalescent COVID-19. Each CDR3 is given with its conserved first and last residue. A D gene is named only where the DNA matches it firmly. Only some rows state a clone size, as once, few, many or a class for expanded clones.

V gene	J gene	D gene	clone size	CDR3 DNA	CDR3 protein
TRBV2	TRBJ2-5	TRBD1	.	TGTGCCAGCCACCAACAGGGGAGAGAGACCCAGTACTTC	CASHQQGRETQYF
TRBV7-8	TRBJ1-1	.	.	TGTGCCAGCAGCAACCACAGAATTATGAACACTGAAGCTTTCTTT	CASSNHRIMNTEAFF
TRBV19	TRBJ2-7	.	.	TGTGCCAGTCGGGGTCAAACGGGACACTCCTACGAGCAGTACTTC	CASRGQTGHSYEQYF
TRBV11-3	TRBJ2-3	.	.	TGTGCCAGCAGCTTAGGGGGCGCAGGGGATACGCAGTATTTT	CASSLGGAGDTQYF
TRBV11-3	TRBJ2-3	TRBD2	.	TGTGCCAGCAGCCCCGGGACTAGCGGGGGGGGAGATACGCAGTATTTT	CASSPGTSGGGDTQYF
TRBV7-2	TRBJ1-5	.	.	TGTGCCAGCAGCTTAGAGGCGGGGGGCATTCAGCCCCAGCATTTT	CASSLEAGGIQPQHF
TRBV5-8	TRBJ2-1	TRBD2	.	TGTGCCAGCAGCTTACCCGGGACTAGCGGGGGCGACGGGGAGCAGTTCTTC	CASSLPGTSGGDGEQFF
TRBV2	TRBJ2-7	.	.	TGTGCCAGCAGGCGGGACTACGAGCAGTACTTC	CASRRDYEQYF
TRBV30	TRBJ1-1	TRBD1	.	TGTGCCTGGAGTAGGGGGCGGGCGAACACTGAAGCTTTCTTT	CAWSRGRANTEAFF
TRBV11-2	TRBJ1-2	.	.	TGTGCCAGCAGCTTGGACACGGCCTTAGTAGGCTACACCTTC	CASSLDTALVGYTF
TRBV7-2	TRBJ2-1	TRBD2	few	TGTGCCAGCAGCCGTACTAGCGGGGGGAACAATGAGCAGTTCTTC	CASSRTSGGNNEQFF
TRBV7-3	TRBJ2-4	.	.	TGTGCCAGCAGCCCCTTAGGGGGTGCCGGGGGGAGCATTCAGTACTTC	CASSPLGGAGGSIQYF
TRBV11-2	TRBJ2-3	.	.	TGTGCCAGCAGCTTAGCGGCGGGGAGAGGGGGCGGAGATACGCAGTATTTT	CASSLAAGRGGGDTQYF
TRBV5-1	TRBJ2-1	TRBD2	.	TGCGCCAGCAGCTTGGGACTAGCGGGCAGCAATGAGCAGTTCTTC	CASSLGLAGSNEQFF
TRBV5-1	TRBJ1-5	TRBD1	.	TGCGCCAGCAGCTTGGATGGGACAGGGCACAATCAGCCCCAGCATTTT	CASSLDGTGHNQPQHF
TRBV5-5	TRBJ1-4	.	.	TGTGCCAGCAGCCCGGAAGGGGGACAAACTAATGAAAAACTGTTTTTT	CASSPEGGQTNEKLFF
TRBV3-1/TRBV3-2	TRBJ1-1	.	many	TGTGCCAGCAGCCAAGGAGGGAACACTGAAGCTTTCTTT	CASSQGGNTEAFF
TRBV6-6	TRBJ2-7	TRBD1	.	TGTGCCAGCAGTTCCCGGGACAGGGGCACCTACGAGCAGTACTTC	CASSSRDRGTYEQYF
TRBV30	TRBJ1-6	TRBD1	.	TGTGCCTGGAGCCCCGGACAGGGGGCAAGTCGGCCCCACTTT	CAWSPGQGASRPHF
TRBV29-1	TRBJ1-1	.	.	TGCAGCGTTGAAGATCAAGCAGGGTGGAACACTGAAGCTTTCTTT	CSVEDQAGWNTEAFF
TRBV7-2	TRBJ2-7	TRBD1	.	TGTGCCAGCAGCTTAGGACAGGGCATCTACGAGCAGTACTTC	CASSLGQGIYEQYF
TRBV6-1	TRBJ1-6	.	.	TGTGCCAGCAGTGAAAGGTCGCTACTAAATAATTCACCCCTCCACTTT	CASSERSLLNNSPLHF
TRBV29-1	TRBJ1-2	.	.	TGCAGCGTTGCTTCGGCAGGGAACTATGGCTACACCTTC	CSVASAGNYGYTF
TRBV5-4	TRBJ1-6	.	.	TGTGCCAGCAGCTATTACAGGACAGAAAATAATTCACCCCTCCACTTT	CASSYYRTENNSPLHF
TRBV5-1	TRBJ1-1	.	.	TGCGCCAGCAGCACCATGAACAGGGAGTCGACTGAAGCTTTCTTT	CASSTMNRESTEAFF
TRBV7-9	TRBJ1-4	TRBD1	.	TGTGCCAGCAGTTTCTTCCCCGGGACAGGAGTCAACAATGAAAAACTGTTTTTT	CASSFFPGTGVNNEKLFF
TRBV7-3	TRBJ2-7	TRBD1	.	TGTGCCAGCAGCTTAAATCTGGGACAGACGTACCTACCCTGCTCCTACGAGCAGTACTTC	CASSLNLGQTYLPCSYEQYF
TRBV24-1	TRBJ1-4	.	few	TGTGCCACCAGTGAGGGGGGGTCCCCGTTCGGGGAAAAACTGTTTTTT	CATSEGGSPFGEKLFF
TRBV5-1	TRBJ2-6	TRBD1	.	TGCGCCAGCAGCTTGAAGGACAGGGTTTCTGGGGCCAACGTCCTGACTTTC	CASSLKDRVSGANVLTF
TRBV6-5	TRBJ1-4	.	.	TGTGCCAGCAGTTACTCGTGGGGGGCAACTAATGAAAAACTGTTTTTT	CASSYSWGATNEKLFF
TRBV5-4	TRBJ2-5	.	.	TGTGCCAGCAGCTTGGAAGGTTCAGGGGTAAAAGAGACCCAGTACTTC	CASSLEGSGVKETQYF
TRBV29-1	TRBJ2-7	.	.	TGCAGCGTATCCCTCCAGGGTTACGAGCAGTACTTC	CSVSLQGYEQYF
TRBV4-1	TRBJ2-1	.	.	TGCGCCAGCAGCTCCCGGCAGGGAAAGCAGTTCTTC	CASSSRQGKQFF
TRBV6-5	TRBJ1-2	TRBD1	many	TGTGCCAGCAGTCGAATCGGACAGGGGAACTATGGCTACACCTTC	CASSRIGQGNYGYTF
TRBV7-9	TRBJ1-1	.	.	TGTGCCAGCAGCTTAGCCGCGGGGGGTGAAGCTTTCTTT	CASSLAAGGEAFF
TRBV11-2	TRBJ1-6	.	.	TGTGCCAGCAGCTTATCTCAGGGTATTAATTCACCCCTCCACTTT	CASSLSQGINSPLHF
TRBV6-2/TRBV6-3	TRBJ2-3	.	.	TGTGCCAGCAGTTACATATTCACAGATACGCAGTATTTT	CASSYIFTDTQYF
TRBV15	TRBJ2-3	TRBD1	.	TGTGCCACCAGCAGGGCGACAGGGATGAGTGCAGATACGCAGTATTTT	CATSRATGMSADTQYF
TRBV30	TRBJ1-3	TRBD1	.	TGTGCCTGGGCCCGCGGGACAGTAAACACCATATATTTT	CAWARGTVNTIYF
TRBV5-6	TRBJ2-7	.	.	TGTGCCAGCAGCACCACCGGGACACCACTCCACGAGCAGTACTTC	CASSTTGTPLHEQYF
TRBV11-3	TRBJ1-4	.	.	TGTGCCAGCAGCAACAGGGATGAAAAACTGTTTTTT	CASSNRDEKLFF
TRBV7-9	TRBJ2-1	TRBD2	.	TGTGCCAGCAACGGAAAGGGGACTAGTCCCTACAATGAGCAGTTCTTC	CASNGKGTSPYNEQFF
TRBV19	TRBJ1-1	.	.	TGTGCCAGTAGTATGGAAGGAATAGGGGGGGGGAACACTGAAGCTTTCTTT	CASSMEGIGGGNTEAFF
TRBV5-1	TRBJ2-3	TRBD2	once	TGCGCCAGCAGCTTGTTGGGACTAGAAATGGGCATGGGAGATACGCAGTATTTT	CASSLLGLEMGMGDTQYF
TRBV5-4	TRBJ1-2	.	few	TGTGCCAGCAGTTACGAAGTAGCTAACTATGGCTACACCTTC	CASSYEVANYGYTF
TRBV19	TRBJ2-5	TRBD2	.	TGTGCCAGTAGACCGACTAGCTCGTGGGAGACCCAGTACTTC	CASRPTSSWETQYF
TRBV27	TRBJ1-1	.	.	TGTGCCAGCAGTTTATCTGCGTCCCGCGGCGCTGAAGCTTTCTTT	CASSLSASRGAEAFF
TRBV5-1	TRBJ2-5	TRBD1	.	TGCGCCAGCAGCTACCAGGGGGCGCAGGAGACCCAGTACTTC	CASSYQGAQETQYF
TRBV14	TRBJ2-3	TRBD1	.	TGTGCCAGCAGCCAAGGACCGCATGGGGACAGGGATACGCAGTATTTT	CASSQGPHGDRDTQYF
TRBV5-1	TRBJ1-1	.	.	TGCGCCAGCAGCACTACGGGGAGTCCGAGCACTGAAGCTTTCTTT	CASSTTGSPSTEAFF